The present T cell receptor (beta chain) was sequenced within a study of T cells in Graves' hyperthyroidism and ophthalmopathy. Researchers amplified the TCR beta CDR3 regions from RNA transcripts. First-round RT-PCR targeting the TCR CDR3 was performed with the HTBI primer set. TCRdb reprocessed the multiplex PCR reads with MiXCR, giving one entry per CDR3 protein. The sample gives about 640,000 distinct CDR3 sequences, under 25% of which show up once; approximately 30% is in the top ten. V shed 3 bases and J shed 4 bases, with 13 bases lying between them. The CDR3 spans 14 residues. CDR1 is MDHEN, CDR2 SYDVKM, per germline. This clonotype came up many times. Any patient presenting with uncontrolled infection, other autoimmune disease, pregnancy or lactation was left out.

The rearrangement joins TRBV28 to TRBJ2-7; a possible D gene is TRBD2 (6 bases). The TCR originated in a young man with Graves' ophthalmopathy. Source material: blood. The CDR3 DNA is TGTGCCAGCAGTTTGAGGGGACGGGAGTACGAGCAGTACTTC. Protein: CASSLRGREYEQYF.